Listed below are T cell receptor beta chains from one sample, sequenced in a study of cytomegalovirus exposure and HLA in healthy donors. Method: immunoSEQ multiplex PCR; TCRdb's copy keeps in-frame clones and lacks some. This table holds some 86,000 clones, 93% found once. Material: PBMCs. These receptors all stem from a woman aged 30 to 39 in good health and CMV-seronegative. CDR3s include the opening cysteine and the closing phenylalanine or tryptophan. D genes are given only for firm matches. For some rows the clone size is stated as once, few or many, or as a class when expanded; others skip it.

>-|TRBJ1-1|TRBV7-9|-
TGTGCCAGCAGCTCAAACCCAGGGGCGAACACTGAAGCTTTCTTT
CASSSNPGANTEAFF
>-|TRBJ2-3|TRBV28|TRBD2
TGTGCCAGCAGTCGCCCGGGACTAGCGGGGGGGCGGGGAGATACGCAGTATTTT
CASSRPGLAGGRGDTQYF
>-|TRBJ2-1|TRBV7-9|TRBD2
TGTGCCAGCAGGAAGGGGACTAGCGGGGACAATGAGCAGTTCTTC
CASRKGTSGDNEQFF
>-|TRBJ2-2|TRBV9|TRBD1
TGTGCCAGCAGCAAAGCCGGGACAGGAAGCACCGGGGAGCTGTTTTTT
CASSKAGTGSTGELFF
>-|TRBJ2-3|TRBV27|TRBD2
TGTGCCAGCAGCCTACTAGCGGGGGGACTTACAGATACGCAGTATTTT
CASSLLAGGLTDTQYF
>-|TRBJ1-1|TRBV5-1|-
TGCGCCAGCAGCTGGGGCCTCGACAGGGAAGCTTTCTTT
CASSWGLDREAFF
>-|TRBJ2-3|TRBV10-3|-
TGTGCCATCAGTGAGTCGACTACGAAATCCTACACAGATACGCAGTATTTT
CAISESTTKSYTDTQYF
>-|TRBJ1-2|TRBV9|TRBD1
TGTGCCAGCAATCCGGGGACAGGGTATGGCTACACCTTC
CASNPGTGYGYTF
>-|TRBJ1-1|TRBV19|-
TGTGCCAGTAGTTACATCCTCCGCAGGGAGGGTTTACACACTGAAGCTTTCTTT
CASSYILRREGLHTEAFF
>-|TRBJ1-5|TRBV28|TRBD1
TGTGCCAGCAGTTTATGGGGACAGGGGCAGGTTCAGCCCCAGCATTTT
CASSLWGQGQVQPQHF
>once|TRBJ1-4|TRBV5-6|-
TGTGCCAGCAGCTTAGCGCGAGGAGGGACTAATGAAAAACTGTTTTTT
CASSLARGGTNEKLFF
>-|TRBJ1-1|TRBV28|-
TGTGCCAGCAGTCCACAGATTAGGAACACTGAAGCTTTCTTT
CASSPQIRNTEAFF
>-|TRBJ2-1|TRBV5-1|TRBD2
TGCGCCAGCAATAGGCTAGCGGACAATGAGCAGTTCTTC
CASNRLADNEQFF
>-|TRBJ2-5|TRBV2|-
TGTGCCAGCAGTCTGCAGGGGATTGGGGGAGAAGAGACCCAGTACTTC
CASSLQGIGGEETQYF
>-|TRBJ1-1|TRBV18|-
TGTGCCAGCTCACCCGACTTAAAAGAGACTGAAGCTTTCTTT
CASSPDLKETEAFF
>-|TRBJ1-3|TRBV19|-
TGTGCCAGTAGGCTCCAGGGGATCGGAAACACCATATATTTT
CASRLQGIGNTIYF
>-|TRBJ2-3|TRBV5-1|-
TGCGCCACCCGCGCTATAAGCGACCCCACAGATACGCAGTATTTT
CATRAISDPTDTQYF
>once|TRBJ2-6|TRBV4-2|TRBD2
TGTGCCAGCAGCCAAGCCTCACTAGCGGTCGGGGCCAACGTCCTGACTTTC
CASSQASLAVGANVLTF
>once|TRBJ1-1|TRBV7-2|-
TGTGCCAGCAGCTTTGGCGGCGGTGCTGAAGCTTTCTTT
CASSFGGGAEAFF
>-|TRBJ2-1|TRBV5-4|-
TGTGCCAGCAGCTTGGGTGGGGAGAGCTCCTACAATGAGCAGTTCTTC
CASSLGGESSYNEQFF